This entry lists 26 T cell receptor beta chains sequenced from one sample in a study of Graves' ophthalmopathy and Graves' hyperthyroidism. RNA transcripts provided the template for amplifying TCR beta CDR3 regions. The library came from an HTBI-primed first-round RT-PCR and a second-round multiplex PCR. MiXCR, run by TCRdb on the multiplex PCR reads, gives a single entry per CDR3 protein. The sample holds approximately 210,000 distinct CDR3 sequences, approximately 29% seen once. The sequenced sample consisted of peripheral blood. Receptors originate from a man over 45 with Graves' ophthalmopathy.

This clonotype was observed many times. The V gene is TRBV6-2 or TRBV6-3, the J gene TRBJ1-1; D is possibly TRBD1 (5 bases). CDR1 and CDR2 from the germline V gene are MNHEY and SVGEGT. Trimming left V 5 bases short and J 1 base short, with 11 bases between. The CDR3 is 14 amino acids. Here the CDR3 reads CASSRPGGNTEAFF. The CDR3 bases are TGTGCCAGCAGTCGCCCCGGGGGGAACACTGAAGCTTTCTTT.

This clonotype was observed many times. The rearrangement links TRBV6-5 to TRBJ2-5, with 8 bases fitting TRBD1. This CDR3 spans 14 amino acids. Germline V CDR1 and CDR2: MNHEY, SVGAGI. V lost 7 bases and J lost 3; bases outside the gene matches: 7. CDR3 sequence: CASTGPGQEETQYF. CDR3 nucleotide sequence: TGTGCCAGCACCGGACCGGGACAGGAAGAGACCCAGTACTTC.

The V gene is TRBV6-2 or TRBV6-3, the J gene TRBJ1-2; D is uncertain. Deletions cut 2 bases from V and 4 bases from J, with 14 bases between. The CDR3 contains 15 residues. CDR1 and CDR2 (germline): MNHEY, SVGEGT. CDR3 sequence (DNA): TGTGCCAGCAGTTACGATAGACTACTAATCTATGGCTACACCTTC. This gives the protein CASSYDRLLIYGYTF.

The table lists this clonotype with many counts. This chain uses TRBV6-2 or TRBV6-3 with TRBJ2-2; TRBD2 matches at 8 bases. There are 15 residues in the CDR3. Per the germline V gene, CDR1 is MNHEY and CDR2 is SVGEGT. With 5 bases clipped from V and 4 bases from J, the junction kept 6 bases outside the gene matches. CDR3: CASSLAGALTGELFF. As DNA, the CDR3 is TGTGCCAGCAGTCTAGCGGGTGCACTCACCGGGGAGCTGTTTTTT.

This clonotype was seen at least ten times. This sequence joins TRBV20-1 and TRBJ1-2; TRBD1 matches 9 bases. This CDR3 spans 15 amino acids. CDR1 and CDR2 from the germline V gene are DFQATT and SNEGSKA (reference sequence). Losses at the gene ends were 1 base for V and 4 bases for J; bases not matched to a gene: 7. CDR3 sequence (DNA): TGCAGTGCTAGAGCACAGGGGGCATCTTTCTATGGCTACACCTTC. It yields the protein CSARAQGASFYGYTF.

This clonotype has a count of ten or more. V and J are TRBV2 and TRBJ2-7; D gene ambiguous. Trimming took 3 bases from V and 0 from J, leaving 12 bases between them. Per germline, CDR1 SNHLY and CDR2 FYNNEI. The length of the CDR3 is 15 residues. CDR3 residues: CASSDLGRTSYEQYF. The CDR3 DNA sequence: TGTGCCAGCAGTGACCTGGGCCGAACCTCCTACGAGCAGTACTTC. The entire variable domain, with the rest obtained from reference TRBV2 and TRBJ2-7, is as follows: EPEVTQTPSHQVTQMGQEVILRCVPISNHLYFYWYRQILGQKVEFLVSFYNNEISEKSEIFDDQFSVERPDGSNFTLKIRSTKLEDSAMYFCASSDLGRTSYEQYFGPGTRLTVT.

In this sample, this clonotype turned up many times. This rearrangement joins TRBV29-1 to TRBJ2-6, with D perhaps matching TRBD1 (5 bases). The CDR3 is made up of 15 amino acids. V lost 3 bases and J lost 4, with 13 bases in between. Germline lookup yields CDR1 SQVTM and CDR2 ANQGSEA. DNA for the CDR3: TGCAGCGTTGATACAGGATTTTCCGGGGCCAACGTCCTGACTTTC. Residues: CSVDTGFSGANVLTF.

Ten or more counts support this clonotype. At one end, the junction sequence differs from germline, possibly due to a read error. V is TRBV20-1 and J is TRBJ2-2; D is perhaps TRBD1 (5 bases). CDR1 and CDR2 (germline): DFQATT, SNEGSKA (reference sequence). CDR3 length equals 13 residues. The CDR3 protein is CSAYQGLTGELFF. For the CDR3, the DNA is TGCAGTGCTTATCAGGGTTTAACCGGCGAGCTGTTTTTT.

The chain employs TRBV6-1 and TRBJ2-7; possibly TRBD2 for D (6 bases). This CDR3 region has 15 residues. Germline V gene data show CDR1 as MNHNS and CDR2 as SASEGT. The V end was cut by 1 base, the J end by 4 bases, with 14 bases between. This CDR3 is CASSEVLRGRYEQYF. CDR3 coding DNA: TGTGCCAGCAGTGAAGTATTGCGAGGGAGGTACGAGCAGTACTTC.

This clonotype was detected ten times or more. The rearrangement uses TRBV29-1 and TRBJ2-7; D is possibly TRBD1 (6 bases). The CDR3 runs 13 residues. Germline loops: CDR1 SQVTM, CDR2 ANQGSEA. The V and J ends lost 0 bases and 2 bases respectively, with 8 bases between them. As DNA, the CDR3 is TGCAGCGTTGAAGACCAGGGGACCTACGAGCAGTACTTC. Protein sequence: CSVEDQGTYEQYF.

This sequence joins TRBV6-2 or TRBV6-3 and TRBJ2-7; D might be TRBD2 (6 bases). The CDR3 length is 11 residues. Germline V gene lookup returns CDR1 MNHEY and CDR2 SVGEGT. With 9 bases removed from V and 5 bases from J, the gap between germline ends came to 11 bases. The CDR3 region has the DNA TGTGCCAGTGCGGGCGGGAACGAGCAGTACTTC. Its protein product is CASAGGNEQYF.

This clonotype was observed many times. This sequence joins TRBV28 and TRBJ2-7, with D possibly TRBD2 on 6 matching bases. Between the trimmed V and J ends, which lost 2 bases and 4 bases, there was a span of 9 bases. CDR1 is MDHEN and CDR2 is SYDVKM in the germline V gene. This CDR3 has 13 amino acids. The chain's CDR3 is CASSLPSEYEQYF. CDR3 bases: TGTGCCAGCAGTTTACCTAGCGAGTACGAGCAGTACTTC.

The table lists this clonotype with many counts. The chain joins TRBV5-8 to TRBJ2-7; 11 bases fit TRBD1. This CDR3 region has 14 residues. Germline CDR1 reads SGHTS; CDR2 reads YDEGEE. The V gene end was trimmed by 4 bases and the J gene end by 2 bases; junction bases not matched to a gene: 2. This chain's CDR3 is CASSRGQGAYEQYF. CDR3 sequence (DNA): TGTGCCAGCAGCCGGGGACAGGGGGCCTACGAGCAGTACTTC.

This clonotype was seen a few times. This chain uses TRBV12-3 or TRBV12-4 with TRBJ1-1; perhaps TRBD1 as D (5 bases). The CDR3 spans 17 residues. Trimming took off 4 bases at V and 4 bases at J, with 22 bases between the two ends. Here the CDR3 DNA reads TGTGCCAGCAGTTCCGCCATGGGAGGGGCGGGGAGCACTGAAGCTTTCTTT. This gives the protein CASSSAMGGAGSTEAFF.

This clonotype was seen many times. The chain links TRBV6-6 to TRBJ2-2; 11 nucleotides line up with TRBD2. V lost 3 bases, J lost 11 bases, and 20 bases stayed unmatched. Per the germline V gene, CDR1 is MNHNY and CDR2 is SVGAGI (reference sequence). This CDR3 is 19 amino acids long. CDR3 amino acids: CASSYVLAGVPLVVGELFF. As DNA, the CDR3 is TGTGCCAGCAGTTATGTACTAGCGGGAGTCCCATTAGTAGTCGGAGAGCTGTTTTTT.

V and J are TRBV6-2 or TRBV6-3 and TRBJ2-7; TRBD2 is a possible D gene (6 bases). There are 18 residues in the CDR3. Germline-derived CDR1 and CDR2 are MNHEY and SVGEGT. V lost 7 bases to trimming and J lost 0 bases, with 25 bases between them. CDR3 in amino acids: CASNPLRRPGTGSYEQYF. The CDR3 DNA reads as TGTGCCAGCAATCCACTTAGGAGACCCGGGACTGGCTCCTACGAGCAGTACTTC.

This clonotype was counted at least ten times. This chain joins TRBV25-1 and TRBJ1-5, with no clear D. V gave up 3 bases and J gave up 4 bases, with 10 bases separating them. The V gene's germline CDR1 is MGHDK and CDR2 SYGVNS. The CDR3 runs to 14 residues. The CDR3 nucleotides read TGTGCCAGCAGTGAGTTGGGTGCGAATCAGCCCCAGCATTTT. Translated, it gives CASSELGANQPQHF.

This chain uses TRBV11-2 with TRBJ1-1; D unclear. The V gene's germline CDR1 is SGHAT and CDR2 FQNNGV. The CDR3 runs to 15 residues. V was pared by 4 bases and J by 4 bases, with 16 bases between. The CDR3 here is CASSSPIRGGTEAFF. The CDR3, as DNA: TGTGCCAGCAGCTCCCCGATCCGGGGTGGCACTGAAGCTTTCTTT.

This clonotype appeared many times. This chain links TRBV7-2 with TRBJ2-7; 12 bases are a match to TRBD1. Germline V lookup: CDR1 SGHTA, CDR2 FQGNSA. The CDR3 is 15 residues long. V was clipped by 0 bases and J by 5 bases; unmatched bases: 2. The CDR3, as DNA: TGTGCCAGCAGCTTAGCCGGGACAGGGGGCGACGAGCAGTACTTC. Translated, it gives CASSLAGTGGDEQYF.

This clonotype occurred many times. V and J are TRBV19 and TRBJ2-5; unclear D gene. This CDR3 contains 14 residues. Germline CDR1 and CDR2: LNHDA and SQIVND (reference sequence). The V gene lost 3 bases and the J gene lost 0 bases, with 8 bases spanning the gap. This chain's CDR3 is CASSMMGYQETQYF. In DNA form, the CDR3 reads TGTGCCAGTAGTATGATGGGGTACCAAGAGACCCAGTACTTC.

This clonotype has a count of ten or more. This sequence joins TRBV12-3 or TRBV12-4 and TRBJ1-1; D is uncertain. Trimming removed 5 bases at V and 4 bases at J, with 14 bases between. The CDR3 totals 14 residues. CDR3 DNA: TGTGCCAGCAGTCCAAGATTGGGGAGCACTGAAGCTTTCTTT. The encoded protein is CASSPRLGSTEAFF.

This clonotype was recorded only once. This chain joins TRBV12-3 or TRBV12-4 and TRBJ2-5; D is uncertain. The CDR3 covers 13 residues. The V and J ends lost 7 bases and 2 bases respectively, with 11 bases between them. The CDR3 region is CASTLSLQETQYF. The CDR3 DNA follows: TGTGCCAGCACTTTGAGTTTACAAGAGACCCAGTACTTC.

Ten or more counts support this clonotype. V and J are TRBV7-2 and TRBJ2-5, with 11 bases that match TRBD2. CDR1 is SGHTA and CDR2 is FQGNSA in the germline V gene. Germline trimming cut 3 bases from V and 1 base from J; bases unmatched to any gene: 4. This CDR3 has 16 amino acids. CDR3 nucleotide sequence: TGTGCCAGCAGCTTGGGGACTAGCGGCCTCCAAGAGACCCAGTACTTC. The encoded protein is CASSLGTSGLQETQYF.

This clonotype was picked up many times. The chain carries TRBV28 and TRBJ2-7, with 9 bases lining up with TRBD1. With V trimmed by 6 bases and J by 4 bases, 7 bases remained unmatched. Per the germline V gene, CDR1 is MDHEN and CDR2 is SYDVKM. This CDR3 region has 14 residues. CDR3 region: CASSNRDRVYEQYF. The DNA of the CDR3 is TGTGCCAGCAGCAACCGGGACAGGGTGTACGAGCAGTACTTC.

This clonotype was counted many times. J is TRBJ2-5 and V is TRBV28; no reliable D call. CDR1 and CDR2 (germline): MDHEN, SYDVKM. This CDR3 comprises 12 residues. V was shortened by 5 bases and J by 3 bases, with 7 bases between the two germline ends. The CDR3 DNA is TGTGCCAGCAGTGCATCAGAAGAGACCCAGTACTTC. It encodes CASSASEETQYF.

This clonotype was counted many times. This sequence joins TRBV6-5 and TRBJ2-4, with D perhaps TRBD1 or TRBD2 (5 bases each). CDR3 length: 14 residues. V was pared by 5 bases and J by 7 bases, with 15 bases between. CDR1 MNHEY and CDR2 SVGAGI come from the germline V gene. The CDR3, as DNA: TGTGCCAGCAGTCGTGGGGAAGAGGGGAACATTCAGTACTTC. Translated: CASSRGEEGNIQYF.